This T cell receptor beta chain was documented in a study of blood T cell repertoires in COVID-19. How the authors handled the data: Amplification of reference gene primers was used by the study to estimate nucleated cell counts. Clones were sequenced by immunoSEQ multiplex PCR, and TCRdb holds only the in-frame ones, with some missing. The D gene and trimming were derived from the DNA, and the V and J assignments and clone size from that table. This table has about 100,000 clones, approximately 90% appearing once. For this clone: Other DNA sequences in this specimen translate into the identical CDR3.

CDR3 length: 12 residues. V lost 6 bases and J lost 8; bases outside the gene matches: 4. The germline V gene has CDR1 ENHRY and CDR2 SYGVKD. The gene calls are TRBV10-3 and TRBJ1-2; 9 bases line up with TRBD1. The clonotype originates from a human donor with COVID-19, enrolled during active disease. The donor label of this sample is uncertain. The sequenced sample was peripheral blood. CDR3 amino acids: CAIRDRGYGYTF. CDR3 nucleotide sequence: TGTGCCATCAGGGACAGGGGTTACGGCTACACCTTC.